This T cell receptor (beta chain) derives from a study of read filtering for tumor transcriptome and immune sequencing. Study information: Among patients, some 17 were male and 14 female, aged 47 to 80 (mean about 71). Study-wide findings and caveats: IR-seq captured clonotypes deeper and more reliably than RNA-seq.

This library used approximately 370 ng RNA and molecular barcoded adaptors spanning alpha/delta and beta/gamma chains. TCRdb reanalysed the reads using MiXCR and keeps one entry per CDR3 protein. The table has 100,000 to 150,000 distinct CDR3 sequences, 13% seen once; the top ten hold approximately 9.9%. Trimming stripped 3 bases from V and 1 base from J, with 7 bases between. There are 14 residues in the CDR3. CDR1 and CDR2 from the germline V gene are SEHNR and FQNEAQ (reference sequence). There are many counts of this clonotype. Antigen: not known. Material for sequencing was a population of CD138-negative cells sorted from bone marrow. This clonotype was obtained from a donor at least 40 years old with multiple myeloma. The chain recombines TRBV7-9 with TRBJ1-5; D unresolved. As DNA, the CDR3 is TGTGCCAGCAGCTTCGGGGTGAGCAATCAGCCCCAGCATTTT. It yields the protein CASSFGVSNQPQHF.